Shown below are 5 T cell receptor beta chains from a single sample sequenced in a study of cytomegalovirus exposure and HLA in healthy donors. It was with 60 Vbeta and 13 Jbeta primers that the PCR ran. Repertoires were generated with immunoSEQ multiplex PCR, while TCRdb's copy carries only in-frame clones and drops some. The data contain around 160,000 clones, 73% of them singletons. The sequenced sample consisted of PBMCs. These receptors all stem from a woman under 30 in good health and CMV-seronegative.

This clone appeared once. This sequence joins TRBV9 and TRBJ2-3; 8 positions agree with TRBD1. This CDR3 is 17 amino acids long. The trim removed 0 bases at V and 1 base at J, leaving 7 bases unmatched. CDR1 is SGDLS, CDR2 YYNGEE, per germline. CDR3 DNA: TGTGCCAGCAGCGTAGAGGGGAAGGACAGGGGCACAGATACGCAGTATTTT. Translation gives CASSVEGKDRGTDTQYF.

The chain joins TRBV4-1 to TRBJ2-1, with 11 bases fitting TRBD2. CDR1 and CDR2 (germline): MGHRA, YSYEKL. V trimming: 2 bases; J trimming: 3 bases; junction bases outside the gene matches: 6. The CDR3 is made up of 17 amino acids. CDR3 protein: CASSQLAGGWDYNEQFF. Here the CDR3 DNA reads TGCGCCAGCAGCCAACTAGCGGGAGGCTGGGACTACAATGAGCAGTTCTTC.

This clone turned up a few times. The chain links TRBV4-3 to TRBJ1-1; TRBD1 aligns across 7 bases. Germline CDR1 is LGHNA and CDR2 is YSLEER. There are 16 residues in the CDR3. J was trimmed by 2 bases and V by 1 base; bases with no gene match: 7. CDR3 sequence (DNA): TGCGCCAGCAGCCAAGTGGGCAGGGGGATCAACACTGAAGCTTTCTTT. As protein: CASSQVGRGINTEAFF.

CDR3 amino acids: CASSASGTGRAEAFF. CDR3 bases: TGTGCCAGCAGCGCGTCCGGGACAGGGAGGGCTGAAGCTTTCTTT. The chain joins TRBV9 to TRBJ1-1; 9 bases fit TRBD1. Per the germline V gene, CDR1 is SGDLS and CDR2 is YYNGEE. This CDR3 comprises 15 residues. V was pared by 3 bases and J by 6 bases, with 9 bases of the junction left unmatched.

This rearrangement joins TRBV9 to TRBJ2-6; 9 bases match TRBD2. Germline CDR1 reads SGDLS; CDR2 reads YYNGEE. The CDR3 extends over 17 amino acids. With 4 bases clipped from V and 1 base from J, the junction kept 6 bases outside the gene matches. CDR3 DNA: TGTGCCAGCAGCACCCGACTAGCGGCATCTGGGGCCAACGTCCTGACTTTC. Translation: CASSTRLAASGANVLTF.